What follows describes a single T cell receptor beta chain. These data are taken from a study of OX40 agonist ivuxolimab in advanced cancers. Germline V gene lookup returns CDR1 LNHNV and CDR2 YYDKDF (reference sequence). The CDR3 totals 15 residues. Trimming pared 5 bases from V and 0 bases from J, leaving 10 bases between. TCRdb keeps only in-frame clones here, not all; method: immunoSEQ multiplex PCR. The data contain some 69,000 clones, 90% of them singletons. Sample: CD4+ or CD8+ T cells sorted from blood, taken in a trial of the OX40 agonist ivuxolimab. The gene calls are TRBV15 and TRBJ2-2; D remains unclear. The TCR sequence derives from an adult with an advanced solid tumor such as melanoma, head and neck, liver or kidney cancer. The CDR3 bases are TGTGCCACCAGCGAGCCGCAGGCGAACACCGGGGAGCTGTTTTTT. The encoded protein is CATSEPQANTGELFF. Variable domain in full (rest from reference TRBV15 and TRBJ2-2): DAMVIQNPRYQVTQFGKPVTLSCSQTLNHNVMYWYQQKSSQAPKLLFHYYDKDFNNEADTPDNFQSRRPNTSFCFLDIRSPGLGDTAMYLCATSEPQANTGELFFGEGSRLTVL.